This TCR beta chain came from a study of blood T cell repertoires in COVID-19. Overall study: Acute and convalescent COVID-19 specimens originated in the United States, Italy and Spain. PBMCs, B-cell-depleted T cells, or T cells were the source of the cDNA or gDNA that made up the material.

As processed by the authors: Cell counts per sample came from amplifying reference gene primers. TCRdb keeps only in-frame clones here, not all; method: immunoSEQ multiplex PCR. V and J calls and clone size are those listed in that table; D and trimming were worked out from the DNA. The data contain about 69,000 clones, around 86% of them singletons. CDR3 length: 15 residues. Trimming removed 6 bases from V and 2 bases from J; junction bases left unmatched: 5. CDR1 and CDR2 (germline): MNHEY, SVGAGI. The sequencing sample was made of peripheral blood. This chain joins TRBV6-5 and TRBJ1-3; 9 bases line up with TRBD1. The source of this sequence is a man older than 75 with acute or convalescent COVID-19. The CDR3 region has the DNA TGTGCCAGCAGGCCCTACAGGGGGCCTGGAAACACCATATATTTT. Residues: CASRPYRGPGNTIYF.